These T cell receptor beta chains were read from a single sample in a study of control samples from healthy donors and cancer patients. Assay used: immunoSEQ multiplex PCR; TCRdb lists only in-frame clones, some missing. The sample records 53,000 or so clones, about 90% being singletons. Sequencing was carried out using PBMCs. All receptors derive from a man aged 55 to 69 with head and neck cancer. CDR3s include the opening cysteine and the closing phenylalanine or tryptophan. A D gene is named only where the DNA matches it firmly. Rows give clone size only sometimes, using once, few, many, or a class for an expanded clone.

TRBV23-1	.	TRBJ2-3	.	CASSQSKGHPETHTQYF	TGCGCCAGCAGTCAATCAAAGGGACACCCCGAGACACATACGCAGTATTTT
TRBV6-6	.	TRBJ1-2	.	CASSYSWGYTF	TGTGCCAGCAGTTACTCTTGGGGCTACACCTTC
TRBV7-6	TRBD1	TRBJ2-7	.	CASSLDRGLSYEQYF	TGTGCCAGCAGCTTAGACAGGGGTCTATCCTACGAGCAGTACTTC
TRBV28	.	TRBJ1-2	.	CASSLRLGDGYTF	TGTGCCAGCAGTTTGAGGTTGGGGGATGGCTACACCTTC
TRBV5-1	.	TRBJ1-2	.	CASSLGWGPVIPNYGYTF	TGCGCCAGCAGCTTGGGGTGGGGACCGGTTATCCCTAACTATGGCTACACCTTC
TRBV9	.	TRBJ2-1	.	CASSVADWSSYNEQFF	TGTGCCAGCAGCGTAGCTGACTGGAGCTCCTACAATGAGCAGTTCTTC
TRBV19	.	TRBJ2-3	.	CASSIFSSTDTQYF	TGTGCCAGTAGTATATTTAGCAGCACAGATACGCAGTATTTT
TRBV13	.	TRBJ1-4	.	CASSWGRGEKLFF	TGTGCCAGCTCGTGGGGGAGAGGTGAAAAACTGTTTTTT
TRBV4-1	.	TRBJ2-7	.	CASSTFEPGLMHYEQYF	TGCGCCAGCAGCACTTTTGAACCGGGACTCATGCACTACGAGCAGTACTTC
TRBV11-2	.	TRBJ2-2	.	CASSPFRGRTNTGELFF	TGTGCCAGCAGCCCCTTTAGAGGACGGACGAACACCGGGGAGCTGTTTTTT
TRBV6-5	TRBD1	TRBJ1-1	once	CASSKRGRGGTEAFF	TGTGCCAGCAGCAAACGGGGCAGGGGGGGGACTGAAGCTTTCTTT
TRBV6-5	.	TRBJ2-3	.	CASSSQTVSTDTQYF	TGTGCCAGCAGTTCCCAGACAGTATCCACAGATACGCAGTATTTT
TRBV2	.	TRBJ2-7	.	CASSAGISYEQYF	TGTGCCAGCAGTGCCGGCATCTCCTACGAGCAGTACTTC
TRBV7-6	TRBD2	TRBJ2-7	.	CASSQVAGGVGEQYF	TGTGCCAGCAGCCAAGTAGCGGGAGGAGTGGGAGAGCAGTACTTC
TRBV28	TRBD2	TRBJ2-7	.	CASSLGDRTGRTSGAYEQYF	TGTGCCAGCAGTTTGGGGGACAGGACCGGACGGACTAGCGGGGCCTACGAGCAGTACTTC
TRBV13	TRBD2	TRBJ2-3	.	CASSAQRGYWGSTDTQYF	TGTGCCAGCAGCGCGCAGCGGGGGTACTGGGGGAGCACAGATACGCAGTATTTT
TRBV2	.	TRBJ1-1	once	CASGRELNTEAFF	TGTGCCAGCGGCAGGGAGCTGAACACTGAAGCTTTCTTT
TRBV7-8	TRBD1	TRBJ1-5	.	CASSRGRGPNQPQHF	TGTGCCAGCAGTCGTGGGAGGGGGCCGAATCAGCCCCAGCATTTT
TRBV7-2	TRBD2	TRBJ2-3	.	CASSSGGLAGVGTDTQYF	TGTGCCAGCAGCTCCGGGGGACTAGCGGGAGTGGGGACAGATACGCAGTATTTT
TRBV6-2/TRBV6-3	.	TRBJ1-1	.	CASSYGWGNTEAFF	TGTGCCAGCAGTTACGGCTGGGGGAACACTGAAGCTTTCTTT
TRBV28	.	TRBJ1-2	.	CASRRQAVANYGYTF	TGTGCCAGCAGGAGACAGGCTGTAGCTAACTATGGCTACACCTTC
TRBV10-3	.	TRBJ2-6	.	CAISVGVRGYSGANVLTF	TGTGCCATCAGTGTCGGCGTGAGGGGCTACTCTGGGGCCAACGTCCTGACTTTC
TRBV6-5	TRBD1	TRBJ2-2	.	CATLRGGSGELFF	TGTGCCACCCTTCGAGGGGGCTCCGGGGAGCTGTTTTTT
TRBV27	TRBD2	TRBJ2-1	.	CASSPTPASGDYNEQFF	TGTGCCAGCAGTCCAACCCCCGCTAGCGGGGACTACAATGAGCAGTTCTTC
TRBV5-1	TRBD1	TRBJ2-1	.	CASSPGQGRYNEQFF	TGCGCCAGCAGCCCGGGACAGGGAAGATACAATGAGCAGTTCTTC
TRBV6-5	.	TRBJ1-5	.	CASSYTRGWQPQHF	TGTGCCAGCAGTTACACCAGGGGTTGGCAGCCCCAGCATTTT
TRBV12-3/TRBV12-4	.	TRBJ2-3	.	CASSLRGNTQYF	TGTGCCAGCAGTTTACGGGGGAATACGCAGTATTTT
TRBV7-8	TRBD1	TRBJ1-5	.	CASSPHRGYALSNQPQHF	TGTGCCAGCAGCCCCCACAGGGGGTACGCCCTAAGCAATCAGCCCCAGCATTTT
TRBV28	.	TRBJ1-5	.	CASSLRGGRNQPQHF	TGTGCCAGCAGTCTTCGAGGGGGAAGAAATCAGCCCCAGCATTTT
TRBV15	.	TRBJ1-2	.	CATSRAGINYGYTF	TGTGCCACCAGCAGAGCTGGGATAAACTATGGCTACACCTTC
TRBV28	TRBD1	TRBJ1-5	few	CASLTGASNQPQHF	TGTGCCAGCCTGACAGGGGCTAGCAATCAGCCCCAGCATTTT
TRBV19	.	TRBJ2-4	.	CASSMRDTPSLGKNIQYF	TGTGCCAGTAGTATGCGGGACACCCCATCGCTTGGCAAAAACATTCAGTACTTC
TRBV20-1	.	TRBJ1-2	.	CSARDRVRPTF	TGCAGTGCTAGAGATCGGGTGAGGCCCACCTTC
TRBV5-4	TRBD1	TRBJ2-3	.	CASSTGQGTDTQYF	TGTGCCAGCAGCACCGGACAGGGGACAGATACGCAGTATTTT
TRBV27	TRBD1	TRBJ1-5	once	CASSLVGQGTQPQHF	TGTGCCAGCAGTTTAGTGGGACAGGGGACCCAGCCCCAGCATTTT
TRBV6-6	.	TRBJ1-5	.	CASSYRGAAQHF	TGTGCCAGCAGTTACAGGGGGGCGGCCCAGCATTTT
TRBV10-3	.	TRBJ2-7	.	CATRDDSYEQYF	TGTGCCACGCGGGACGACTCCTACGAGCAGTACTTC
TRBV7-3	TRBD2	TRBJ2-2	.	CASSLGTLAGDANTGELFF	TGTGCCAGCAGCTTAGGGACACTAGCGGGGGACGCGAACACCGGGGAGCTGTTTTTT
TRBV7-9	TRBD1	TRBJ1-2	.	CASSLYSGGRGFTVYGYTF	TGTGCCAGCAGCTTATACTCTGGAGGCAGGGGGTTTACAGTCTATGGCTACACCTTC
TRBV29-1	.	TRBJ1-5	once	CSVGEAGYSNQPQHF	TGCAGCGTGGGGGAGGCAGGTTATAGCAATCAGCCCCAGCATTTT
TRBV7-2	.	TRBJ2-7	.	CASSWGKGNEQYF	TGTGCCAGCAGCTGGGGGAAAGGGAACGAGCAGTACTTC
TRBV5-1	.	TRBJ1-1	.	CASSPRGGRENTEAFF	TGCGCCAGCAGCCCACGTGGGGGGCGGGAGAACACTGAAGCTTTCTTT
TRBV6-6	.	TRBJ1-5	.	CASSLGGASVGQPQHF	TGTGCCAGCAGTCTCGGGGGGGCGAGTGTTGGTCAGCCCCAGCATTTT
TRBV7-9	.	TRBJ2-7	few	CASSLAAGGLYEQYF	TGTGCCAGCAGCTTAGCGGCAGGGGGGCTCTACGAGCAGTACTTC
TRBV18	TRBD2	TRBJ2-1	.	CASSPRGVYNEQFF	TGTGCCAGCTCCCCCCGGGGGGTATACAATGAGCAGTTCTTC
TRBV5-6	.	TRBJ2-7	.	CASSLDGALYEQYF	TGTGCCAGCAGCTTGGATGGGGCACTCTACGAGCAGTACTTC
TRBV13	.	TRBJ1-2	.	CASSLGTGNYGYTF	TGTGCCAGCAGCTTAGGTACGGGGAATTACGGCTACACCTTC
TRBV6-6	.	TRBJ2-7	.	CASSRQVASFPYEQYF	TGTGCCAGCAGTCGACAGGTGGCTAGCTTCCCCTACGAGCAGTACTTC
TRBV29-1	TRBD1	TRBJ2-1	.	CSVDRTGGNEQFF	TGCAGCGTTGATAGGACAGGGGGCAATGAGCAGTTCTTC
TRBV5-4	.	TRBJ1-1	.	CASSLGTFSTTEAFF	TGTGCCAGCAGCCTAGGGACATTCTCTACGACTGAAGCTTTCTTT
TRBV6-6	.	TRBJ2-7	once	CASSRTGGGYEQYF	TGTGCCAGCAGCCGGACGGGGGGCGGCTACGAGCAGTACTTC
TRBV3-1/TRBV3-2	TRBD1	TRBJ1-2	.	CASSGQGPRFDYGYTF	TGTGCCAGCAGCGGACAGGGCCCCCGGTTCGACTATGGCTACACCTTC